This entry features one TCR beta chain sequence. TCRdb redid the calling of the 5' RACE reads with MiXCR, one entry per CDR3 protein. The table lists approximately 290,000 distinct CDR3 sequences, about 15% of them singletons. The data stem from a study of T-cell memory formation after mild COVID-19. The CDR3 extends over 18 amino acids. Germline V CDR1 and CDR2: LNHNV, YYDKDF (reference sequence). Trimming stripped 0 bases from V and 0 bases from J, with 15 bases between. This clonotype was sampled from a young man who had mild COVID-19 (a few samples of this study predate the infection). Cell type and time point are not known. This rearrangement joins TRBV15 to TRBJ2-1; the D gene is possibly TRBD2 (7 bases). Specimen: PBMCs or a T cell subset sorted from them (not recorded which). The CDR3 sequence: CATSRDPRGGISYNEQFF. CDR3 in DNA: TGTGCCACCAGCAGAGATCCCCGCGGGGGCATCTCCTACAATGAGCAGTTCTTC.